Below are 21 T cell receptor beta chains sequenced from a single sample in a study of shared clonotypes between healthy human individuals (TCRdb year 2020). Library prep was done by the immunoSEQ multiplex PCR assay. TCRdb obtained this table from immuneACCESS and retained in-frame rearrangements with V and J assigned. These tables miss some clones; where compared with another copy, unresolved V genes account for less than half of the shortfall, and the remainder is unexplained. Across this sample there are 730,000 or so clones, with approximately 79% seen only once. 1.8% of the sample is in the top ten clones. Sequenced material: memory CD4+ T cells sorted from blood. The intended sense of this specimen's cell subset or site label: CD45RA-negative fraction. Receptors originate from a woman in her 30s in good health.

The chain couples TRBV28 to TRBJ1-5; D gene ambiguous. V was trimmed by 8 bases and J by 3 bases, leaving 11 bases between them. CDR3 size: 13 residues. CDR1 and CDR2 from the germline V gene are MDHEN and SYDVKM. The CDR3 DNA follows: TGTGCCAGCTCAGGAGTGGTCAATCAGCCCCAGCATTTT. Protein: CASSGVVNQPQHF.

This clone has just a few counts. V and J are TRBV7-9 and TRBJ1-2; D ambiguous. V was cut by 5 bases and J by 4 bases, with 11 bases left in between. CDR3 length: 13 amino acids. Germline V gives CDR1 SEHNR, CDR2 FQNEAQ (reference sequence). CDR3 sequence reads: CASSRVNVYGYTF. The CDR3 region has the DNA TGTGCCAGCAGCAGGGTTAACGTCTATGGCTACACCTTC.

The sample holds a few counts of this clone. V and J are TRBV7-9 and TRBJ1-4; 9 bases map to TRBD1. The CDR3 runs to 16 residues. V trimming: 5 bases; J trimming: 5 bases; junction bases outside the gene matches: 9. The germline gives CDR1 SEHNR, CDR2 FQNEAQ (reference sequence). The CDR3 spells CASSPQGTGTNEKLFF. DNA for the CDR3: TGTGCCAGCAGCCCACAAGGGACAGGGACAAATGAAAAACTGTTTTTT.

This clone was counted between two and nine times. The V call is TRBV25-1, the J call TRBJ1-3; D not certain. This CDR3 region has 13 residues. Germline lookup yields CDR1 MGHDK and CDR2 SYGVNS. V shed 7 bases and J shed 8 bases, with 15 bases lying between them. The CDR3 here is CASTPWIGYTIYF. CDR3 DNA: TGTGCCAGCACCCCATGGATTGGCTACACCATATATTTT.

V and J are TRBV27 and TRBJ2-7; the D is unclear. V was pared by 4 bases and J by 5 bases, with 3 bases between. Germline V lookup: CDR1 MNHEY, CDR2 SMNVEV (reference sequence). The CDR3 is 10 residues long. For the CDR3, the DNA is TGTGCCAGCAGTTACCACGAGCAGTACTTC. It translates to CASSYHEQYF.

The chain employs TRBV28 and TRBJ2-7; tentative D call: TRBD1 (6 bases). There are 14 residues in the CDR3. Trimming shortened V by 7 bases and J by 6 bases, and 19 bases separated the two germline ends. CDR1 and CDR2 (germline): MDHEN, SYDVKM. The CDR3: CASKPGHRSLEQYF. DNA of the CDR3: TGTGCCAGCAAACCGGGACATCGGAGCCTCGAGCAGTACTTC.

This chain joins TRBV5-4 and TRBJ2-2, with 8 bases lining up with TRBD2. CDR1 is SGHNT and CDR2 is YYREEE in the germline V gene (reference sequence). Trimming took 4 bases from V and 4 from J; bases not matched to a gene: 6. The CDR3 contains 15 residues. CDR3 amino acids: CASSLKLAVTGELFF. The CDR3 nucleotides are TGTGCCAGCAGCCTCAAACTAGCGGTCACCGGGGAGCTGTTTTTT.

This chain joins TRBV5-1 and TRBJ2-3, with 7 bases aligning to TRBD1. Trimming cost V 6 bases and J 2 bases; bases outside gene matches: 6. The CDR3 covers 14 residues. Germline CDR1 SGHRS, CDR2 YFSETQ. CDR3 protein: CASNKGQHTDTQYF. The CDR3 nucleotides read TGCGCCAGCAACAAGGGACAGCACACAGATACGCAGTATTTT. Looking up the rest from reference TRBV5-1 and TRBJ2-3 gives the full variable domain: KAGVTQTPRYLIKTRGQQVTLSCSPISGHRSVSWYQQTPGQGLQFLFEYFSETQRNKGNFPGRFSGRQFSNSRSEMNVSTLELGDSALYLCASNKGQHTDTQYFGPGTRLTVL.

The J gene is TRBJ2-7, the V gene TRBV28, with D unclear. The CDR3 totals 14 residues. CDR1 and CDR2 (germline): MDHEN, SYDVKM. Between the trimmed V and J ends, which lost 8 bases and 6 bases, there was a span of 20 bases. CDR3 nucleotides: TGTGCCAGCGGACGCGCCGGGCCCGGTGGCGAGCAGTACTTC. It encodes CASGRAGPGGEQYF.

The gene calls are TRBV5-1 and TRBJ2-7; 7 bases match TRBD1. V shed 4 bases, J shed 1 base, and the junction held 5 bases outside the gene matches. This CDR3 has 14 residues. Germline lookup yields CDR1 SGHRS and CDR2 YFSETQ. DNA for the CDR3: TGCGCCAGCAGCAAAGACAGGGTGTCCTACGAGCAGTACTTC. It specifies CASSKDRVSYEQYF.

The chain joins TRBV6-5 to TRBJ2-7; D gene ambiguous. Between the trimmed V and J ends, which lost 0 bases and 2 bases, there was a span of 11 bases. Germline V gene sequence: CDR1 MNHEY, CDR2 SVGAGI. The CDR3 runs 15 residues. CDR3 amino acids: CASSYSIGQTYEQYF. As DNA, the CDR3 is TGTGCCAGCAGTTACTCGATAGGGCAGACCTACGAGCAGTACTTC.

This clone was detected only a few times. The genes are TRBV19 and TRBJ2-3, with TRBD2 matching over 11 bases. The CDR3 is 15 residues long. Germline assignment: CDR1 LNHDA and CDR2 SQIVND (reference sequence). V lost 5 bases, J lost 3 bases, and 4 bases stayed unmatched. The CDR3 is CASSLAGGWTDTQYF. Here the CDR3 DNA reads TGTGCCAGTAGTCTAGCGGGAGGTTGGACAGATACGCAGTATTTT.

The chain recombines TRBV5-4 with TRBJ2-2; D may be TRBD2 (5 bases). V lost 4 bases and J lost 4, with 17 bases in between. The CDR3 sequence is 16 residues long. Germline CDR1 SGHNT, CDR2 YYREEE (reference sequence). The CDR3 protein is CASSEGTVLPTGELFF. Written as DNA, the CDR3 is TGTGCCAGCAGCGAGGGCACAGTTCTTCCCACCGGGGAGCTGTTTTTT. The full variable domain, with the rest looked up from reference TRBV5-4 and TRBJ2-2, is ETGVTQSPTHLIKTRGQQVTLRCSSQSGHNTVSWYQQALGQGPQFIFQYYREEENGRGNFPPRFSGLQFPNYSSELNVNALELDDSALYLCASSEGTVLPTGELFFGEGSRLTVL.

The chain couples TRBV7-2 to TRBJ2-6; D call uncertain. The germline V and J ends were trimmed by 3 bases and 0 bases, with 12 bases remaining between them. The CDR3 length is 17 residues. Germline V gene data show CDR1 as SGHTA and CDR2 as FQGNSA. CDR3 nucleotides: TGTGCCAGCAGCTTTAAGGGAACGTACTCTGGGGCCAACGTCCTGACTTTC. Protein product: CASSFKGTYSGANVLTF.

With respect to this clone: A much larger clone differs from this one at a single base, so this may be a read error. The chain combines TRBV9 with TRBJ1-2; D is unresolved. CDR1 is SGDLS, CDR2 YYNGEE, per germline. The CDR3 has 12 amino acids. Trimming cost V 3 bases and J 2 bases, with 5 bases left between them. The CDR3 is CASSEQNYGYTF. The CDR3 DNA sequence: TGTGCCAGCAGCGAACAGAACTATGGCTACACCTTC.

This rearrangement joins TRBV5-1 to TRBJ2-7; 11 bases match TRBD1. CDR1 and CDR2 from the germline V gene are SGHRS and YFSETQ. V was pared by 4 bases and J by 4 bases, with 4 bases of the junction left unmatched. CDR3 length equals 14 residues. The CDR3, as DNA: TGCGCCAGCAGCGGGGGACAGGGGGAGTACGAGCAGTACTTC. Amino acids: CASSGGQGEYEQYF.

The chain couples TRBV5-4 to TRBJ2-1; 12 bases fit TRBD2. V shed 3 bases, J shed 1 base, and the junction held 5 bases outside the gene matches. The CDR3 runs to 17 residues. Germline V gives CDR1 SGHNT, CDR2 YYREEE (reference sequence). The CDR3 is CASSSPLAGGSYNEQFF. The CDR3 nucleotides are TGTGCCAGCAGCTCCCCACTAGCGGGAGGTTCCTACAATGAGCAGTTCTTC.

This clone was detected only a few times. This sample also contains other DNA sequences that code for the same CDR3. The V call is TRBV29-1, the J call TRBJ2-5; D might be TRBD2 (6 bases). Trimming pared 6 bases from V and 5 bases from J, leaving 13 bases between. The CDR3 length is 12 residues. Germline V lookup: CDR1 SQVTM, CDR2 ANQGSEA. The CDR3 protein is CSVVGLAETQYF. The CDR3 DNA reads TGCAGCGTGGTGGGACTCGCGGAGACCCAGTACTTC.

CDR3 region: CASHQYSNQPQHF. The CDR3 DNA is TGTGCCTCCCATCAGTATAGCAATCAGCCCCAGCATTTT. The V call is TRBV19, the J call TRBJ1-5; D uncertain. The CDR3 contains 13 residues. In germline, CDR1 is LNHDA, CDR2 SQIVND (reference sequence). Trimming pared 11 bases from V and 0 bases from J, leaving 11 bases between. The entire variable domain, with the rest obtained from reference TRBV19 and TRBJ1-5, is as follows: DGGITQSPKYLFRKEGQNVTLSCEQNLNHDAMYWYRQDPGQGLRLIYYSQIVNDFQKGDIAEGYSVSREKKESFPLTVTSAQKNPTAFYLCASHQYSNQPQHFGDGTRLSIL.

CDR3 bases: TGTGCCAGCAAAGAACTAGCGGGAGTTTCCGAGCAGTACTTC. Translation gives CASKELAGVSEQYF. This chain joins TRBV2 and TRBJ2-7; TRBD2 matches 11 bases. The CDR3 contains 14 residues. CDR1 is SNHLY and CDR2 is FYNNEI in the germline V gene. Trimming cost V 7 bases and J 6 bases; bases outside gene matches: 8. Filled out from reference TRBV2 and TRBJ2-7, the complete variable domain reads EPEVTQTPSHQVTQMGQEVILRCVPISNHLYFYWYRQILGQKVEFLVSFYNNEISEKSEIFDDQFSVERPDGSNFTLKIRSTKLEDSAMYFCASKELAGVSEQYFGPGTRLTVT.

The chain recombines TRBV5-1 with TRBJ1-4, with D perhaps matching TRBD1 (6 bases). Looked up from germline, CDR1 is SGHRS and CDR2 is YFSETQ. V shed 5 bases and J shed 4 bases, with 12 bases lying between them. The CDR3 is 14 amino acids. CDR3 in amino acids: CASRGQLINEKLFF. Here the CDR3 DNA reads TGCGCCAGCAGAGGACAGTTAATTAATGAAAAACTGTTTTTT. The full variable domain, with the rest looked up from reference TRBV5-1 and TRBJ1-4, is KAGVTQTPRYLIKTRGQQVTLSCSPISGHRSVSWYQQTPGQGLQFLFEYFSETQRNKGNFPGRFSGRQFSNSRSEMNVSTLELGDSALYLCASRGQLINEKLFFGSGTQLSVL.